This T cell receptor beta chain was identified in a study of identical twins. Study-level results: Cross-sectional statistics, not tracking of the same donors, supported the conclusions. High-abundance cord blood beta clonotypes had fewer insertions; memory repertoires showed none. Analyses of zero insertions could, in part, be confounded by invariant MAIT and iNKT cells.

This CDR3 has 14 amino acids. The V gene lost 6 bases and the J gene lost 2 bases, with 11 bases spanning the gap. Germline V gene sequence: CDR1 SNHLY, CDR2 FYNNEI. To note about this clonotype: Its specificity is unknown.

Template switching added a universal primer site, and cDNA bore unique molecular identifiers. Via MiXCR, TCRdb re-called the 5' RACE reads, giving one row per CDR3 protein. The sample lists 550,000 to 700,000 distinct CDR3 sequences, 7.5% to 10% seen once, with around 3.2% in the top ten. This sample also belongs to another study, concerning yellow fever vaccine responses in identical twins.

This receptor was taken from a woman aged 18-35 years in good health. Input material: PBMCs. The V gene is TRBV2, the J gene TRBJ2-1; D tentatively reads TRBD1 or TRBD2 (7 bases each). The CDR3 here is CASSRGGAYNEQFF. The DNA for the CDR3 is TGTGCCAGCAGCAGGGGGGGGGCCTACAATGAGCAGTTCTTC.